Shown below are 27 T cell receptor beta chains from a single sample sequenced in a study of T cell repertoires in aging, cancer and after chemotherapy. Rearranged V-D-J TRB sequences were amplified with a mixed TRB-A/B primer pool. MiXCR, applied by TCRdb to the multiplex PCR reads, yields one record per CDR3 protein. The sample has under 1,500 distinct CDR3 sequences; roughly 50% are singletons. Peripheral blood genomic DNA, not sorted cells or RNA, was the template. Sequencing was performed on blood. The receptors shown here come from a human donor with a blood cancer.

The table lists this clonotype with a few counts. The chain is built from TRBV30 and TRBJ1-4; D remains ambiguous. Between the trimmed V and J ends, which lost 3 bases and 5 bases, there was a span of 16 bases. The germline CDR1 and CDR2 sequences are GTSNPN and SVGIG (reference sequence). This CDR3 is built from 15 residues. The DNA of the CDR3 is TGTGCCTGGAGGGGTGGCAGGCTATCCAATGAAAAACTGTTTTTT. This codes for CAWRGGRLSNEKLFF.

The CDR3 nucleotides are TGTGCCAGCAGTTCCGGGACAGGGGGCCAGCCCCAGCATTTT. Amino acids: CASSSGTGGQPQHF. V usage is TRBV6-5 and J usage is TRBJ1-5; 12 nucleotides align to TRBD1. Germline V lookup: CDR1 MNHEY, CDR2 SVGAGI. This CDR3 comprises 14 residues. J was trimmed by 7 bases and V by 4 bases; bases with no gene match: 2.

This clonotype was recorded a few times. The rearrangement uses TRBV6-2 or TRBV6-3 and TRBJ2-5; the D call may be TRBD1 or TRBD2 (5 bases each). The germline CDR1 and CDR2 sequences are MNHEY and SVGEGT. The V end lost 2 bases, the J end lost 5 bases, and 18 bases lay between the germline ends. The CDR3 contains 16 residues. The CDR3, as DNA: TGTGCCAGCAGTTACGGGTCGGCAGAGGGGCGGGAGACCCAGTACTTC. Its protein is CASSYGSAEGRETQYF.

This chain connects TRBV6-1 to TRBJ1-1; D is undetermined. The V end lost 6 bases, the J end lost 2 bases, and 10 bases lay between the germline ends. Germline V CDR1 and CDR2: MNHNS, SASEGT. This CDR3 comprises 13 residues. CDR3 sequence reads: CASSLRTNTEAFF. The CDR3 nucleotides read TGTGCCAGCAGCCTACGGACCAACACTGAAGCTTTCTTT.

Worth noting for this clonotype: A much larger clone differs by one base, so this may be a read error. V gene TRBV5-6 combines with J gene TRBJ2-7; possibly TRBD1 for D (5 bases). This CDR3 is 14 amino acids long. Germline assignment: CDR1 SGHDT and CDR2 YYEEEE. The CDR3: CARSFRQSSYEQYF. CDR3 in DNA: TGTGCCAGAAGCTTCCGACAGAGTTCCTACGAGCAGTACTTC.

The chain combines TRBV27 with TRBJ2-1; no reliable D call. With 2 bases removed from V and 7 bases from J, the gap between germline ends came to 12 bases. There are 14 residues in the CDR3. From germline, CDR1 is MNHEY and CDR2 SMNVEV (reference sequence). Written as DNA, the CDR3 is TGTGCCAGCAGTTTAACATTAATAAGGAATGAGCAGTTCTTC. Translation: CASSLTLIRNEQFF.

As concerns this clonotype: One base away lies a much larger clone, so this may be a sequencing read error. This sequence joins TRBV7-6 and TRBJ1-2, with D unclear. The CDR3 consists of 13 residues. Germline V gene data show CDR1 as SGHVS and CDR2 as FNYEAQ. In nucleotides, the CDR3 is TGTGCCAGCAGCTTAGAGAGGGTAGGAGGCTACAGCTTC. It translates to CASSLERVGGYSF.

The chain links TRBV12-3 or TRBV12-4 to TRBJ2-5; D gene uncertain. V was trimmed by 8 bases and J by 4 bases, leaving 14 bases between them. The length of the CDR3 is 13 residues. The CDR3 DNA reads TGTGCCAGCCGGGTCTCCGCTTTAGAGACCCAGTACTTC. This encodes CASRVSALETQYF.

The J gene is TRBJ1-1, the V gene TRBV7-2; D is unresolved. The V end lost 0 bases, the J end lost 7 bases, and 6 bases lay between the germline ends. Per the germline V gene, CDR1 is SGHTA and CDR2 is FQGNSA. There are 12 residues in the CDR3. CDR3 DNA sequence: TGTGCCAGCAGCTTAGCGTGGGGTGAAGCTTTCTTT. It codes for CASSLAWGEAFF.

The rearrangement uses TRBV6-5 and TRBJ1-2; possibly TRBD1 for D (5 bases). The CDR3 extends over 15 amino acids. Trimming removed 0 bases from V and 8 bases from J, with 16 bases in between. The germline gives CDR1 MNHEY, CDR2 SVGAGI. The chain's CDR3 is CASSYSGGAAGGYTF. CDR3 in DNA: TGTGCCAGCAGTTACTCCGGAGGGGCCGCTGGGGGCTACACCTTC.

V is TRBV7-9 and J is TRBJ1-1; 8 bases are a match to TRBD1. J was trimmed by 8 bases and V by 2 bases; bases with no gene match: 4. The CDR3 consists of 13 residues. The germline V gene has CDR1 SEHNR and CDR2 FQNEAQ (reference sequence). DNA of the CDR3: TGTGCCAGCAGCTTAAAGCGGACAGGGGAAGCTTTCTTT. Protein product: CASSLKRTGEAFF.

As to this clonotype: The junction departs from the called germline gene at one end, perhaps through a read error. The chain joins TRBV29-1 to TRBJ1-1; D is unresolved. From germline, CDR1 is SQVTM and CDR2 ANQGSEA. The CDR3 extends over 13 amino acids. DNA of the CDR3: TGCAGCGTTGGAAGAGAGGTGGGCACTAAAGCTTTCTTT. This sequence encodes CSVGREVGTKAFF.

In this sample, this clonotype is large. As DNA, the CDR3 is TGTGCCAGCAGAGGGACAGGGACCTACAATGAGCAGTTCTTC. This encodes CASRGTGTYNEQFF. V and J are TRBV6-5 and TRBJ2-1, with 9 bases matching TRBD1. The CDR3 runs to 14 residues. Trimming at V came to 6 bases and at J to 2 bases, leaving 2 bases not matched to a gene. Germline lookup yields CDR1 MNHEY and CDR2 SVGAGI.

This clonotype was seen more than once but under ten times. This chain links TRBV20-1 with TRBJ1-2; D may be TRBD1 (5 bases). CDR3 length: 11 residues. Germline CDR1 is DFQATT and CDR2 is SNEGSKA (reference sequence). V was cut by 3 bases and J by 6 bases, with 8 bases left in between. The CDR3, as DNA: TGCAGTGCTAGTGTCAGGGATGGCTACACCTTC. Protein product: CSASVRDGYTF.

In its sample, this clonotype is large. The rearrangement uses TRBV29-1 and TRBJ2-7; D call uncertain. Trimming removed 3 bases at V and 2 bases at J, with 17 bases between. Germline CDR1 is SQVTM and CDR2 is ANQGSEA. The CDR3 extends over 15 amino acids. This chain's CDR3 is CSVEEPGSATYEQYF. The CDR3 nucleotides are TGCAGCGTTGAGGAGCCAGGTTCGGCCACCTACGAGCAGTACTTC.

The chain joins TRBV15 to TRBJ1-5, with D unclear. The CDR3 sequence is 13 residues long. V was trimmed by 4 bases and J by 5 bases, leaving 9 bases between them. Germline V gene sequence: CDR1 LNHNV, CDR2 YYDKDF (reference sequence). The DNA for the CDR3 is TGTGCCACCAGCATCAACAGTGATCAGCCCCAGCATTTT. Protein: CATSINSDQPQHF.

Of note for this clonotype: This may arise from a read error, as a much more abundant clone is one base away. Here the CDR3 omits its conserved ending phenylalanine or tryptophan, so a read error is the likely source. The J gene is TRBJ2-5, the V gene TRBV7-2; D unclear. Germline V gene sequence: CDR1 SGHTA, CDR2 FQGNSA. The germline V and J ends were trimmed by 3 bases and 5 bases, with 7 bases remaining between them. The CDR3 is 12 amino acids. The CDR3 protein is CASSFPWETQYL. DNA of the CDR3: TGTGCCAGCAGCTTTCCCTGGGAGACCCAGTACTTA.

The chain links TRBV27 to TRBJ2-7; TRBD1 matches at 7 bases. This CDR3 contains 16 residues. V shed 1 base and J 0 bases; nucleotides not matched to a gene: 6. Germline CDR1 reads MNHEY; CDR2 reads SMNVEV (reference sequence). The CDR3 spells CASSLFGTASSYEQYF. CDR3 in DNA: TGTGCCAGCAGTTTATTCGGGACAGCTAGCTCCTACGAGCAGTACTTC.

The CDR3 coding sequence is TGTGCCAGCACCAGCAGGACAGGGGCCTACGAGCAGTACTTC. It yields the protein CASTSRTGAYEQYF. The chain links TRBV28 to TRBJ2-7, with 9 bases aligning to TRBD1. Germline-derived CDR1 and CDR2 are MDHEN and SYDVKM. V lost 7 bases, J lost 2 bases, and 6 bases stayed unmatched. CDR3 length: 14 amino acids.

J is TRBJ2-7 and V is TRBV6-5; 12 nucleotides align to TRBD2. The CDR3 is made up of 15 amino acids. The V gene end was trimmed by 2 bases and the J gene end by 7 bases; junction bases not matched to a gene: 6. Germline V lookup: CDR1 MNHEY, CDR2 SVGAGI. The CDR3 spells CASSYPTSGSSEQYF. As DNA, the CDR3 is TGTGCCAGCAGTTACCCGACTAGCGGGAGCTCAGAGCAGTACTTC.

This clonotype was detected only a few times. The V and J genes are TRBV7-2 and TRBJ2-7, with a possible D match to TRBD2 (6 bases). V was trimmed by 3 bases and J by 6 bases, leaving 18 bases between them. The CDR3 runs 15 residues. The germline V gene has CDR1 SGHTA and CDR2 FQGNSA. CDR3 protein: CASSFTWGGAGEQYF. The CDR3, as DNA: TGTGCCAGCAGCTTTACTTGGGGCGGGGCCGGCGAGCAGTACTTC.

The V and J genes are TRBV24-1 and TRBJ2-2; 11 bases fit TRBD1. The V and J ends lost 0 bases and 1 base, in that order; junction bases with no gene match: 0. Germline CDR1 and CDR2: KGHDR and SFDVKD. The CDR3 extends over 17 amino acids. The CDR3 spells CATSDLGTGGNTGELFF. The CDR3 coding sequence is TGTGCCACCAGTGATTTGGGGACAGGGGGGAACACCGGGGAGCTGTTTTTT.

The chain employs TRBV11-2 and TRBJ2-3; no firm D call. In germline, CDR1 is SGHAT, CDR2 FQNNGV. The CDR3 has 13 residues. Trimming removed 4 bases at V and 4 bases at J, with 9 bases between. The CDR3 DNA is TGTGCCAGCAGCTGGCTAGACGCAGATACGCAGTATTTT. This encodes CASSWLDADTQYF.

The chain employs TRBV6-5 and TRBJ2-2; no clear D gene. The germline gives CDR1 MNHEY, CDR2 SVGAGI. The CDR3 is 18 residues long. V was shortened by 0 bases and J by 2 bases, with 16 bases between the two germline ends. CDR3 sequence reads: CASSYSPLLSVNTGELFF. The CDR3 bases are TGTGCCAGCAGTTACTCCCCTTTACTAAGCGTAAACACCGGGGAGCTGTTTTTT.

By sample fraction, this clonotype is large (0.1 to 1%). V is TRBV29-1 and J is TRBJ2-7; possibly TRBD1 for D (6 bases). Trimming stripped 4 bases from V and 0 bases from J, with 13 bases between. This CDR3 has 14 amino acids. Per germline, CDR1 SQVTM and CDR2 ANQGSEA. The CDR3 here is CSVAQGWSSYEQYF. In nucleotides, the CDR3 is TGCAGCGTTGCACAGGGCTGGAGCTCCTACGAGCAGTACTTC.

The rearrangement links TRBV6-5 to TRBJ2-5, with 7 bases lining up with TRBD2. Trimming removed 2 bases from V and 5 bases from J; junction bases left unmatched: 14. Germline CDR1 reads MNHEY; CDR2 reads SVGAGI. This CDR3 is 17 amino acids long. In DNA, the CDR3 is TGTGCCAGCAGTTACGAAAAGACCCGGGGGGAGAGTGAGACCCAGTACTTC. Protein: CASSYEKTRGESETQYF.

This sequence joins TRBV6-5 and TRBJ1-6; 8 bases are shared with TRBD1. The CDR3 contains 16 residues. The V segment lost 7 bases and the J segment 5 bases; nucleotides outside the gene matches: 10. Looked up from germline, CDR1 is MNHEY and CDR2 is SVGAGI. In nucleotides, the CDR3 is TGTGCCAGCAAGGTCAATGCGGGACAGGATAATTCACCCCTCCACTTT. Translating it yields CASKVNAGQDNSPLHF.